A single sample is the source of the 14 T cell receptor beta chains below, sequenced in a study of cytomegalovirus exposure and HLA in healthy donors (dated 2017 in TCRdb). Libraries were built with the immunoSEQ multiplex PCR assay. A mixture of 60 forward primers for TCR Vbeta segments and 13 reverse primers for TCR Jbeta segments was used in the multiplex PCR. This immuneACCESS table, as held by TCRdb, lists in-frame sequences with V and J called but not all clones. Of the missing ones, under half trace to an unresolved V gene in checked studies; the others have no known cause. The sample yields some 74,000 clones; around 82% were counted once. In total, the top ten clones hold approximately 1% of the sample. Input material: PBMCs. Receptors were obtained from a male donor in good health and CMV-seronegative.

The chain links TRBV6-1 to TRBJ1-1; possibly TRBD1 for D (6 bases). Trimming removed 4 bases at V and 5 bases at J, with 11 bases between. The CDR3 extends over 13 amino acids. CDR1 MNHNS and CDR2 SASEGT come from the germline V gene. CDR3 amino acids: CASSGQVGTEAFF. The CDR3 DNA reads TGTGCCAGCAGTGGACAGGTCGGGACTGAAGCTTTCTTT.

The chain combines TRBV4-2 with TRBJ2-3, with D tentatively TRBD2 (6 bases). Looked up from germline, CDR1 is LGHNA and CDR2 is YNFKEQ. This CDR3 has 13 amino acids. V was clipped by 0 bases and J by 5 bases, with 6 bases between them. CDR3 DNA: TGTGCCAGCAGCCAAGAGGGGGGAGATACGCAGTATTTT. It encodes CASSQEGGDTQYF.

V usage is TRBV10-3 and J usage is TRBJ2-2, with D perhaps TRBD1 (5 bases). Germline CDR1 and CDR2: ENHRY and SYGVKD. The CDR3 has 14 residues. Trimming took off 2 bases at V and 9 bases at J, with 13 bases between the two ends. In DNA, the CDR3 is TGTGCCATCAGTGAGAGCAGGGAAAGGAGGGAGCTGTTTTTT. Amino acid sequence: CAISESRERRELFF.

In nucleotides, the CDR3 is TGCGCCAGCAGCCTATGGACTAGCGGGAGCTCCTACAATGAGCAGTTCTTC. Its protein is CASSLWTSGSSYNEQFF. The chain employs TRBV5-1 and TRBJ2-1, with TRBD2 matching over 13 bases. Per the germline V gene, CDR1 is SGHRS and CDR2 is YFSETQ. The CDR3 spans 17 residues. Germline trimming cut 4 bases from V and 0 bases from J; bases unmatched to any gene: 4. The entire variable domain, with the rest obtained from reference TRBV5-1 and TRBJ2-1, is as follows: KAGVTQTPRYLIKTRGQQVTLSCSPISGHRSVSWYQQTPGQGLQFLFEYFSETQRNKGNFPGRFSGRQFSNSRSEMNVSTLELGDSALYLCASSLWTSGSSYNEQFFGPGTRLTVL.

The chain carries TRBV19 and TRBJ1-2; D is perhaps TRBD1 (6 bases). The germline V and J ends were trimmed by 11 bases and 4 bases, with 14 bases remaining between them. The CDR3 has 12 amino acids. Germline CDR1 reads LNHDA; CDR2 reads SQIVND (reference sequence). CDR3 nucleotides: TGTGCCGTGAAACAGGGTGGCTATGGCTACACCTTC. Protein: CAVKQGGYGYTF.

This clone was counted between two and nine times. The rearrangement links TRBV29-1 to TRBJ2-4, with 10 positions matching TRBD2. The J segment lost 3 bases and the V segment lost 5 bases, leaving 10 bases of the junction unmatched. The germline V gene encodes CDR1 SQVTM and CDR2 ANQGSEA. This CDR3 comprises 16 residues. The CDR3 nucleotides are TGCAGCGTTCGGGACCTAGCGGGAGTCGGCAAAAACATTCAGTACTTC. As protein: CSVRDLAGVGKNIQYF.

This chain connects TRBV5-1 to TRBJ2-5; 10 bases are a match to TRBD1. Trimming removed 2 bases from V and 4 bases from J; junction bases left unmatched: 5. Looked up from germline, CDR1 is SGHRS and CDR2 is YFSETQ. The CDR3 runs to 15 residues. For the CDR3, the DNA is TGCGCCAGCAGCTTTAGACAGGGGGCTTCAGAGACCCAGTACTTC. Translating it yields CASSFRQGASETQYF.

The chain is built from TRBV5-1 and TRBJ2-3; 16 bases are a match to TRBD2. V trimming: 3 bases; J trimming: 1 base; junction bases outside the gene matches: 5. The germline V gene encodes CDR1 SGHRS and CDR2 YFSETQ. The CDR3 consists of 18 residues. The CDR3 coding sequence is TGCGCCAGCAGCTCGGGACTAGCGGGAGGGAGGGGCACAGATACGCAGTATTTT. As protein: CASSSGLAGGRGTDTQYF. Looking up the rest from reference TRBV5-1 and TRBJ2-3 gives the full variable domain: KAGVTQTPRYLIKTRGQQVTLSCSPISGHRSVSWYQQTPGQGLQFLFEYFSETQRNKGNFPGRFSGRQFSNSRSEMNVSTLELGDSALYLCASSSGLAGGRGTDTQYFGPGTRLTVL.

This rearrangement joins TRBV19 to TRBJ1-1; possibly TRBD1 for D (5 bases). The CDR3 is 13 amino acids. In germline, CDR1 is LNHDA, CDR2 SQIVND (reference sequence). The germline V and J ends were trimmed by 3 bases and 6 bases, with 11 bases remaining between them. The CDR3 DNA reads as TGTGCCAGTAGTATTCAGCAGGGTGCTGAAGCTTTCTTT. Its translation is CASSIQQGAEAFF.

On this clone itself: This specimen includes other DNA sequences encoding the same CDR3. The chain recombines TRBV5-1 with TRBJ1-2; TRBD1 agrees at 7 bases. Germline CDR1 reads SGHRS; CDR2 reads YFSETQ. The CDR3 spans 12 residues. Losses at the gene ends were 4 bases for V and 6 bases for J; bases not matched to a gene: 3. The CDR3 loop reads CASSPDRDGYTF. The CDR3 DNA sequence: TGCGCCAGCAGCCCCGACAGGGATGGCTACACCTTC.

This chain joins TRBV7-2 and TRBJ2-3, with TRBD2 matching over 11 bases. Losses at the gene ends were 1 base for V and 6 bases for J; bases not matched to a gene: 9. The CDR3 consists of 17 residues. Germline lookup yields CDR1 SGHTA and CDR2 FQGNSA. CDR3 protein: CASSLVASSGGYDTQYF. The CDR3 nucleotides read TGTGCCAGCAGCTTAGTCGCGTCTAGCGGGGGGTACGATACGCAGTATTTT.

A remark on this clone: At one end the junction does not follow the germline gene, possibly because of a read error. The CDR3 spells CASSKGTVVKNPEAFF. CDR3 sequence (DNA): TGTGCCAGCAGTAAAGGGACAGTTGTTAAGAACCCTGAAGCTTTCTTT. The chain couples TRBV28 to TRBJ1-1; 7 nucleotides agree with TRBD1. Per the germline V gene, CDR1 is MDHEN and CDR2 is SYDVKM. The CDR3 contains 16 residues.

The table lists this clone with a few counts. The V gene is TRBV11-2, the J gene TRBJ1-1; D is unresolved. There are 13 residues in the CDR3. The germline gives CDR1 SGHAT, CDR2 FQNNGV. V was pared by 4 bases and J by 1 base, with 7 bases between. Here the CDR3 reads CASSSRPNTEAFF. CDR3 in DNA: TGTGCCAGCAGCTCGAGGCCGAACACTGAAGCTTTCTTT.

The genes are TRBV5-6 and TRBJ2-7; possibly TRBD1 for D (6 bases). Trimming stripped 4 bases from V and 3 bases from J, with 11 bases between. Germline V CDR1 and CDR2: SGHDT, YYEEEE. The length of the CDR3 is 13 residues. The CDR3 protein is CASSMGTHYEQYF. The CDR3 coding sequence is TGTGCCAGCAGCATGGGGACACACTACGAGCAGTACTTC.